A selection of T cell receptor beta chains follows, all from one sample in a study of persistence of HIV-infected CD4 T cells. The assay was immunoSEQ multiplex PCR, and TCRdb's table has in-frame clones only and misses some. The sample holds tens of thousands of clones, approximately 72% seen once. Their antigen targets remain unknown. The specimen comprised CD4+ T cells sorted from PBMCs after approximately 19-hour stimulation, sampled from a patient who received antiretroviral therapy. These receptors came from an adult man with HIV who was CMV-seropositive. Each CDR3 is given with its conserved first and last residue. The D gene is left open where the match is weak. A row's size may be missing; if present it is once, few, many or a size class.

D: TRBD2; V: TRBV5-1; J: TRBJ2-5; size: .; DNA: TGCGCCAGCAGCATACCTAGCGGGGGGCCTGAAGAGACCCAGTACTTC; CDR3: CASSIPSGGPEETQYF
D: .; V: TRBV7-2; J: TRBJ1-1; size: .; DNA: TGTGCCAGCAGCGCTAGACTTAACACTGAAGCTTTCTTT; CDR3: CASSARLNTEAFF
D: TRBD2; V: TRBV11-2; J: TRBJ2-3; size: once; DNA: TGTGCCAGCAGCTCGGAGAGGACTAGCGGGGATACGCAGTATTTT; CDR3: CASSSERTSGDTQYF
D: TRBD1; V: TRBV18; J: TRBJ1-1; size: .; DNA: TGTGCCAGCTCACCGCAGGGGGGCCACACTGAAGCTTTCTTT; CDR3: CASSPQGGHTEAFF
D: TRBD2; V: TRBV6-1; J: TRBJ2-7; size: .; DNA: TGTGCCAGCAGTGAAGCGGGGGGGACCTACGAGCAGTACTTC; CDR3: CASSEAGGTYEQYF
D: .; V: TRBV14; J: TRBJ2-7; size: .; DNA: TGTGCCAGCAGCCCCGGGGAGGTTTACGAGCAGTACTTC; CDR3: CASSPGEVYEQYF
D: .; V: TRBV19; J: TRBJ1-2; size: .; DNA: TGTGCCAGTAGTTTAGGAACTACCCGCTACACCTTC; CDR3: CASSLGTTRYTF
D: .; V: TRBV6-6; J: TRBJ2-7; size: .; DNA: TGTGCCAGCAGTTACGACGCAGCCTACGAGCAGTACTTC; CDR3: CASSYDAAYEQYF
D: .; V: TRBV20-1; J: TRBJ1-6; size: .; DNA: TGCAGTGCTAGTCAAAACGGGAATAATTCACCCCTCCACTTT; CDR3: CSASQNGNNSPLHF
D: .; V: TRBV7-9; J: TRBJ2-7; size: .; DNA: TGTGCCAGCAGCTCCTCGATCTCAGGGGATGGCTCCTACGAGCAGTACTTC; CDR3: CASSSSISGDGSYEQYF
D: TRBD1; V: TRBV30; J: TRBJ1-4; size: .; DNA: TGTGCCTGGAGAAGGAGGGGGACAGGGCCCGAAAAACTGTTTTTT; CDR3: CAWRRRGTGPEKLFF
D: TRBD1; V: TRBV7-9; J: TRBJ2-4; size: .; DNA: TGTGCCAGCAGCGAACCAATGACAGGGGCCAAAAACATTCAGTACTTC; CDR3: CASSEPMTGAKNIQYF
D: TRBD1; V: TRBV2; J: TRBJ1-2; size: .; DNA: TGTGCCAGCAGTGATCAGGGGGCCTATGGCTACACCTTC; CDR3: CASSDQGAYGYTF
D: .; V: TRBV6-5; J: TRBJ1-5; size: .; DNA: TGTGCCAGCTACATCTGGGAGTATAGCAATCAGCCCCAGCATTTT; CDR3: CASYIWEYSNQPQHF
D: .; V: TRBV9; J: TRBJ1-3; size: .; DNA: TGTGCCAGCAGCGGCCGGGACAACTCTGGAAACACCATATATTTT; CDR3: CASSGRDNSGNTIYF
D: TRBD2; V: TRBV15; J: TRBJ2-1; size: few; DNA: TGTGCCACCAGCAGAGAACTAGCGGGAGGGAACAATGAGCAGTTCTTC; CDR3: CATSRELAGGNNEQFF
D: .; V: TRBV6-1; J: TRBJ2-1; size: .; DNA: TGTGCCAGCAGTGCCACTATTACAGGGAGCTCCTACAATGAGCAGTTCTTC; CDR3: CASSATITGSSYNEQFF
D: .; V: TRBV3-1/TRBV3-2; J: TRBJ2-1; size: .; DNA: TGTGCCAGCAGCCAAGGTCATCTAGCCCGCAATGAGCAGTTCTTC; CDR3: CASSQGHLARNEQFF
D: TRBD2; V: TRBV14; J: TRBJ2-1; size: .; DNA: TGTGCCAGCAGCCATTTAGTGGGACTAATAAACAATGAGCAGTTCTTC; CDR3: CASSHLVGLINNEQFF
D: .; V: TRBV6-6; J: TRBJ2-7; size: .; DNA: TGTGCCAGCTCGGGGGATGGCTACGAGCAGTACTTC; CDR3: CASSGDGYEQYF
D: TRBD2; V: TRBV29-1; J: TRBJ2-7; size: .; DNA: TGCAGCGTTGGTGTGAGCGGGAGACATTACGAGCAGTACTTC; CDR3: CSVGVSGRHYEQYF
D: TRBD1; V: TRBV7-9; J: TRBJ2-3; size: .; DNA: TGTGCCAGCAGCCGGACAGGGGGCATTCTAGATACGCAGTATTTT; CDR3: CASSRTGGILDTQYF
D: .; V: TRBV6-5; J: TRBJ1-6; size: once; DNA: TGTGCCAGCAGTTACGACGGTACCTATAATTCACCCCTCCACTTT; CDR3: CASSYDGTYNSPLHF
D: .; V: TRBV6-5; J: TRBJ1-1; size: .; DNA: TGTGCCAGCAGTCGAATCAACACTGAAGCTTTCTTT; CDR3: CASSRINTEAFF
D: .; V: TRBV12-3/TRBV12-4; J: TRBJ1-1; size: .; DNA: TGTGCCAGCAGTTTATCGGGGGTTCTCACGGCTTTCTTT; CDR3: CASSLSGVLTAFF
D: .; V: TRBV9; J: TRBJ1-3; size: .; DNA: TGTGCCAGCAGCCCCCGGGACACCTACTCTGGAAACACCATATATTTT; CDR3: CASSPRDTYSGNTIYF
D: TRBD1; V: TRBV29-1; J: TRBJ2-2; size: .; DNA: TGCAGCGGGGGGACAGGGAACACCGGGGAGCTGTTTTTT; CDR3: CSGGTGNTGELFF
D: TRBD2; V: TRBV10-3; J: TRBJ2-7; size: once; DNA: TGTGCCATCAGTGCCTCGACTAGCACGTACGAGCAGTACTTC; CDR3: CAISASTSTYEQYF
D: TRBD1; V: TRBV5-1; J: TRBJ2-5; size: .; DNA: TGCGCCAGCAGCGGGACAGGGGCGTGGGAGACCCAGTACTTC; CDR3: CASSGTGAWETQYF
D: TRBD2; V: TRBV6-2/TRBV6-3; J: TRBJ2-3; size: large; DNA: TGTGCCAGCAGTTACTCGAAGGGAGGGGCAGATACGCAGTATTTT; CDR3: CASSYSKGGADTQYF
D: TRBD1; V: TRBV6-6; J: TRBJ2-7; size: .; DNA: TGTGCCAGCACTCAGGGGGCCTACGAGCAGTACTTC; CDR3: CASTQGAYEQYF
D: .; V: TRBV30; J: TRBJ1-4; size: .; DNA: TGTGCCTGGAGTAGGGGAGAGGCTAATGAAAAACTGTTTTTT; CDR3: CAWSRGEANEKLFF